Below are 5 T cell receptor beta chains sequenced from a single sample in a study of cytomegalovirus exposure and HLA in healthy donors. Both 60 Vbeta primers and 13 Jbeta primers went into the PCR. The repertoire was sequenced with immunoSEQ multiplex PCR; TCRdb's copy has only in-frame clones and lacks some. Among 110,000 to 150,000 clones listed, roughly 80% were seen once. Specimen: PBMCs. These TCRs come from a woman in her 50s in good health and CMV-seropositive.

This clone is a singleton in its sample. V and J are TRBV4-2 and TRBJ2-5, with TRBD2 matching over 9 bases. The V gene's germline CDR1 is LGHNA and CDR2 YNFKEQ. This CDR3 has 18 amino acids. Germline trimming cut 0 bases from V and 7 bases from J; bases unmatched to any gene: 15. The DNA of the CDR3 is TGTGCCAGCAGCCAAGATCCTGGTTATAGCGGGGGTACCGGGACCCAGTACTTC. Protein product: CASSQDPGYSGGTGTQYF.

This rearrangement joins TRBV5-1 to TRBJ2-3; 9 positions match TRBD1. The J segment lost 0 bases and the V segment lost 4 bases, leaving 6 bases of the junction unmatched. This CDR3 comprises 16 residues. Germline lookup yields CDR1 SGHRS and CDR2 YFSETQ. For the CDR3, the DNA is TGCGCCAGCAGCATACAGGGGGCCAGTAGCACAGATACGCAGTATTTT. Amino acid sequence: CASSIQGASSTDTQYF.

This rearrangement joins TRBV6-1 to TRBJ2-7; possibly TRBD1 for D (5 bases). The germline V gene encodes CDR1 MNHNS and CDR2 SASEGT. CDR3 length: 15 amino acids. Trimming removed 6 bases at V and 4 bases at J, with 19 bases between. CDR3 in amino acids: CASSYATDNPYEQYF. CDR3 DNA sequence: TGTGCCAGCAGCTACGCTACGGACAACCCGTACGAGCAGTACTTC.

V is TRBV7-2 and J is TRBJ2-1; perhaps TRBD2 as D (5 bases). Trimming removed 5 bases from V and 4 bases from J, with 12 bases in between. Germline V gene sequence: CDR1 SGHTA, CDR2 FQGNSA. The CDR3 has 14 amino acids. The CDR3 nucleotides are TGTGCCAGCAGCCCCGCGGGTATATACAATGAGCAGTTCTTC. Its protein product is CASSPAGIYNEQFF.

This chain joins TRBV2 and TRBJ2-1; TRBD1 agrees at 8 bases. Germline-derived CDR1 and CDR2 are SNHLY and FYNNEI. This CDR3 comprises 15 residues. J was trimmed by 6 bases and V by 2 bases; bases with no gene match: 6. CDR3 sequence: CASSETRTGPNEQFF. CDR3 sequence (DNA): TGTGCCAGCAGTGAAACCCGGACAGGGCCCAATGAGCAGTTCTTC. Based on the CDR3 plus reference TRBV2 and TRBJ2-1, the full variable domain is EPEVTQTPSHQVTQMGQEVILRCVPISNHLYFYWYRQILGQKVEFLVSFYNNEISEKSEIFDDQFSVERPDGSNFTLKIRSTKLEDSAMYFCASSETRTGPNEQFFGPGTRLTVL.